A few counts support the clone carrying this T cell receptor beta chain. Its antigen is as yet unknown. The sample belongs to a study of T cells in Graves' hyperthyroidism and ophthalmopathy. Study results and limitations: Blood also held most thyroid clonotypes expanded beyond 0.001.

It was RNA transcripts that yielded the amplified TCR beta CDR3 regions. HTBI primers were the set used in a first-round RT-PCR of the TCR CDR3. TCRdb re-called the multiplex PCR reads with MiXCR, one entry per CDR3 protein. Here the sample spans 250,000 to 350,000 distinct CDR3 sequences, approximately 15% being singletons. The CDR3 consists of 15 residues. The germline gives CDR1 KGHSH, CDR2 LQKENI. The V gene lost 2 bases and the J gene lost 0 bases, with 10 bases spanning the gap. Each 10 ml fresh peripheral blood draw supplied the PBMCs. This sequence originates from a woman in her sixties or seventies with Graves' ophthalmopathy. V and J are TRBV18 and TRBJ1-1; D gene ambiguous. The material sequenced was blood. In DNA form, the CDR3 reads TGTGCCAGCTCACCATCGTCTCAAATGAACACTGAAGCTTTCTTT. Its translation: CASSPSSQMNTEAFF. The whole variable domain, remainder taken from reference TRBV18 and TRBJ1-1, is NAGVMQNPRHLVRRRGQEARLRCSPMKGHSHVYWYRQLPEEGLKFMVYLQKENIIDESGMPKERFSAEFPKEGPSILRIQQVVRGDSAAYFCASSPSSQMNTEAFFGQGTRLTVV.